Each of the 27 T cell receptor beta chains below was sequenced from the same sample in a study of CD8+CD57+ T cells in acquired aplastic anemia. Using genomic DNA as the template, TCR beta VDJ and CDR3 profiling was carried out. TCRdb fed the reads into MiXCR, producing one record per CDR3 protein. The sample records just over 400,000 distinct CDR3 sequences, 65% to 75% being singletons. The material sequenced was sorted CD4+, CD8+, or CD8+CD57+ T cells (not recorded which) from PBMCs. The source of these receptors is a human donor in good health, serving as a control.

This clonotype was recorded many times. V and J are TRBV6-1 and TRBJ2-3; 10 nucleotides match TRBD2. The V segment lost 0 bases and the J segment 4 bases; nucleotides outside the gene matches: 4. The CDR3 runs to 16 residues. Germline V gene lookup returns CDR1 MNHNS and CDR2 SASEGT. The CDR3 nucleotides are TGTGCCAGCAGTGAAGCTGCTAGCGGGGGCGCAGATACGCAGTATTTT. Protein sequence: CASSEAASGGADTQYF.

This clonotype was picked up one time. The rearrangement links TRBV9 to TRBJ2-5; TRBD1 agrees at 8 bases. CDR1 SGDLS and CDR2 YYNGEE come from the germline V gene. J gave up 5 bases and V 3 bases, and 3 bases lay outside the gene matches. This CDR3 is built from 13 residues. CDR3 nucleotides: TGTGCCAGCAGCGCCAGGACAGGGGAGACCCAGTACTTC. This encodes CASSARTGETQYF.

For this clonotype: No conserved phenylalanine or tryptophan is present at the end of the CDR3, so a read error is the likely explanation. V usage is TRBV7-9 and J usage is TRBJ2-1, with D tentatively TRBD1 (6 bases). The CDR3 extends over 13 amino acids. V dropped 4 bases and J dropped 10 bases, with 14 bases sitting between them. Germline CDR1 SEHNR, CDR2 FQNEAQ (reference sequence). CDR3 nucleotide sequence: TGTGCCAGCAGCTGCCGGGACAATAACGAGCAGTTCTGC. Translating gives CASSCRDNNEQFC.

The rearrangement uses TRBV7-2 and TRBJ2-1; TRBD2 agrees at 8 bases. Germline values: CDR1 SGHTA, CDR2 FQGNSA. The CDR3 loop spans 17 amino acids. V was pared by 1 base and J by 12 bases, with 17 bases of the junction left unmatched. CDR3 region: CASSLDYPGGRLYTQFF. CDR3 in DNA: TGTGCCAGCAGCTTAGATTACCCGGGGGGGCGTTTGTATACGCAGTTCTTC.

The table lists this clonotype with a count of one. The CDR3 sequence: CASTFEANSPLHF. Here the CDR3 DNA reads TGTGCCAGCACGTTTGAAGCGAATTCACCCCTCCACTTT. This chain uses TRBV6-5 with TRBJ1-6; no clear D gene. Deletions cut 7 bases from V and 7 bases from J, with 11 bases between. CDR1 MNHEY and CDR2 SVGAGI come from the germline V gene. The CDR3 spans 13 residues.

This chain links TRBV7-9 with TRBJ2-5; D may be TRBD2 (5 bases). Germline CDR1 SEHNR, CDR2 FQNEAQ (reference sequence). This CDR3 contains 16 residues. Trimming pared 8 bases from V and 11 bases from J, leaving 30 bases between. CDR3 bases: TGTGCCAGCGGGCCGGGGTCTGGAAACACCATATATTTTCAGTACTTC. Encoded protein: CASGPGSGNTIYFQYF.

V usage is TRBV7-2 and J usage is TRBJ2-5; D perhaps matches TRBD1 (6 bases). Trimming left V 5 bases short and J 8 bases short, with 18 bases between. The CDR3 is 14 residues long. Germline V gene sequence: CDR1 SGHTA, CDR2 FQGNSA. CDR3 loop: CASSLSTGIYTQYF. Here the CDR3 DNA reads TGTGCCAGCAGCCTAAGCACAGGGATCTACACCCAGTACTTC.

The chain uses TRBV11-1 and TRBJ1-2, with TRBD1 matching 7 bases. This CDR3 has 16 residues. Germline trimming cut 4 bases from V and 5 bases from J; bases unmatched to any gene: 13. CDR1 and CDR2 (germline): SGHAT, FQDESV (reference sequence). The CDR3 here is CASSSSGTDYLYGYTF. The CDR3 DNA is TGTGCCAGCAGCTCATCCGGGACAGACTATCTTTATGGCTACACCTTC.

As for this clonotype: The missing conserved phenylalanine or tryptophan at the end of this CDR3 makes a read error likely. The limits of the CDR3 on the DNA are not certain, so only TCRdb's listed CDR3 is given. This chain joins TRBV2 and TRBJ1-6; the D call in the table, TRBD1, was not verified against the DNA. CDR1 is SNHLY, CDR2 FYNNEI, per germline. 16 amino acids form the CDR3, both terminal residues included. Here the CDR3 reads CASTPQGTLYGYTFGS.

This rearrangement joins TRBV20-1 to TRBJ2-5; D possibly uses TRBD1 or TRBD2 (5 bases each). Deletions cut 3 bases from V and 8 bases from J, with 19 bases between. This CDR3 contains 14 residues. CDR1 and CDR2 from the germline V gene are DFQATT and SNEGSKA (reference sequence). The CDR3 sequence: CSASPTGQGSTQYF. The CDR3 nucleotides read TGCAGTGCTAGCCCCACGGGGCAGGGTAGCACCCAGTACTTC.

The J gene is TRBJ2-3, the V gene TRBV5-6; perhaps D is TRBD1 or TRBD2 (5 bases each). The germline gives CDR1 SGHDT, CDR2 YYEEEE. This CDR3 is built from 15 residues. V lost 4 bases and J lost 4, with 16 bases in between. CDR3 nucleotides: TGTGCCAGCAGCCAAGACGGCAGGGAGTCAGATACGCAGTATTTT. This sequence encodes CASSQDGRESDTQYF.

The chain combines TRBV7-2 with TRBJ1-3, with a possible D match to TRBD1 (6 bases). The germline CDR1 and CDR2 sequences are SGHTA and FQGNSA. V gave up 4 bases and J gave up 16 bases, with 26 bases separating them. The CDR3 runs 15 residues. In nucleotides, the CDR3 is TGTGCCAGCAGCTGGAACAGGGAAGGCTCTGGGGCCAACTATTTT. It yields the protein CASSWNREGSGANYF. Full variable domain (remainder filled in from reference TRBV7-2 and TRBJ1-3): GAGVSQSPSNKVTEKGKDVELRCDPISGHTALYWYRQSLGQGLEFLIYFQGNSAPDKSGLPSDRFSAERTGGSVSTLTIQRTQQEDSAVYLCASSWNREGSGANYFGEGSWLTVV.

This clonotype occurred many times. V gene TRBV6-4 combines with J gene TRBJ2-3; a weak D match, TRBD1 (6 bases). CDR3 size: 16 residues. V was shortened by 4 bases and J by 0 bases, with 14 bases between the two germline ends. CDR1 and CDR2 from the germline V gene are MRHNA and SNTAGT. CDR3 region: CASSARGGRSTDTQYF. The CDR3 DNA is TGTGCCAGCAGTGCCCGAGGGGGACGTAGCACAGATACGCAGTATTTT.

V and J are TRBV6-1 and TRBJ1-6, with D unresolved. The length of the CDR3 is 15 residues. The V and J ends lost 1 base and 10 bases respectively, with 14 bases between them. Germline lookup yields CDR1 MNHNS and CDR2 SASEGT. CDR3 amino acids: CASSEGPTGWSPLHF. The CDR3 coding sequence is TGTGCCAGCAGTGAAGGACCGACTGGATGGTCACCCCTCCACTTT.

Concerning this clonotype itself: The missing conserved phenylalanine or tryptophan at the end of this CDR3 makes a read error likely. V is TRBV7-9 and J is TRBJ1-3; D is ambiguous. Germline CDR1 and CDR2: SEHNR and FQNEAQ (reference sequence). V was shortened by 5 bases and J by 6 bases, with 11 bases between the two germline ends. CDR3 length: 13 amino acids. For the CDR3, the DNA is TGTGCCAGCAGCCCCACCGTGGAAAACACCATATATTCT. Protein: CASSPTVENTIYS.

As to this clonotype: This may be a read error, as it is one base from a much larger clone. The conserved closing phenylalanine or tryptophan is absent in this CDR3, likely reflecting a read error. The rearrangement links TRBV12-3 or TRBV12-4 to TRBJ2-7, with a possible D match to TRBD2 (6 bases). Trimming shortened V by 3 bases and J by 2 bases, and 14 bases separated the two germline ends. This CDR3 contains 15 residues. The CDR3 is CASSLRAGGTYEQYS. Written as DNA, the CDR3 is TGTGCCAGCAGTTTGCGCGCCGGGGGAACCTACGAGCAGTACTCC.

The chain uses TRBV29-1 and TRBJ1-2; D ambiguous. The CDR3 sequence is 13 residues long. V was shortened by 8 bases and J by 1 base, with 14 bases between the two germline ends. Germline V CDR1 and CDR2: SQVTM, ANQGSEA. The CDR3: CSRAGVNNYGYTF. CDR3 DNA sequence: TGCAGCAGGGCCGGAGTAAATAACTATGGCTACACCTTC.

The rearrangement links TRBV11-2 to TRBJ1-6, with D possibly matching TRBD1 (5 bases). V was shortened by 5 bases and J by 8 bases, with 13 bases between the two germline ends. The CDR3 extends over 14 amino acids. Germline CDR1 SGHAT, CDR2 FQNNGV. CDR3 sequence: CASSPGDQDSPLHF. Here the CDR3 DNA reads TGTGCCAGCAGCCCCGGGGACCAGGATTCACCCCTCCACTTT.

Remarks on this clonotype: A read error may account for a junction end that differs from germline. CDR3 bases: TGTGCCACCAGTGTGATGGGAGAAGAGTACAATGACACGTTC. Translating gives CATSVMGEEYNDTF. The J gene is TRBJ1-2, the V gene TRBV24-1; D is ambiguous. Germline lookup yields CDR1 KGHDR and CDR2 SFDVKD. The CDR3 runs 14 residues.

The gene calls are TRBV7-3 and TRBJ2-5; D might be TRBD1 (5 bases). Per the germline V gene, CDR1 is SGHTA and CDR2 is FQGTGA. This CDR3 comprises 14 residues. V was clipped by 4 bases and J by 5 bases, with 14 bases between them. CDR3 sequence reads: CASSSLGASETQYF. CDR3 coding DNA: TGTGCCAGCAGCTCCCTAGGGGCTAGTGAGACCCAGTACTTC.

A note on this clonotype: The junction and the germline gene differ at one end; a read error may be behind it. The chain recombines TRBV7-2 with TRBJ1-1; D unclear. This CDR3 has 13 residues. Per the germline V gene, CDR1 is SGHTA and CDR2 is FQGNSA. CDR3 bases: TGCGCCAGCAGCCTGCAGATCTACACTGAAGCTTTCTTT. It codes for CASSLQIYTEAFF.

V and J are TRBV9 and TRBJ1-1, with D unresolved. The V gene lost 2 bases and the J gene lost 9 bases, with 17 bases spanning the gap. CDR1 and CDR2 (germline): SGDLS, YYNGEE. The CDR3 has 14 residues. DNA for the CDR3: TGTGCCAGCAGCGTTCAGCGGGCTAGGGCCAAAGCTTTCTTT. Residues: CASSVQRARAKAFF.

The chain couples TRBV9 to TRBJ1-2; D gene uncertain. This CDR3 comprises 12 residues. Germline CDR1 SGDLS, CDR2 YYNGEE. Deletions cut 6 bases from V and 12 bases from J, with 18 bases between. This CDR3 reads CASNDGNSGNTF. The CDR3 DNA is TGTGCCAGCAACGATGGGAACTCTGGAAACACCTTC.

This clonotype came up once. The chain uses TRBV29-1 and TRBJ1-1; 7 nucleotides match TRBD1. The CDR3 runs to 13 residues. The ends lost 7 bases at V and 1 base at J; junction bases unmatched: 6. The V gene's germline CDR1 is SQVTM and CDR2 ANQGSEA. The CDR3 region is CSGAGQANTEAFF. For the CDR3, the DNA is TGCAGCGGCGCTGGACAGGCGAACACTGAAGCTTTCTTT.

On this clonotype: The junction shows a germline mismatch at one end, possibly a read error. V and J are TRBV4-1 and TRBJ2-5, with TRBD2 matching over 8 bases. The CDR3 consists of 13 residues. Per the germline V gene, CDR1 is MGHRA and CDR2 is YSYEKL. DNA for the CDR3: TGCGCCAGCAGCCAAGTCTCAGCGGGAGACGTGAACTTC. Translation: CASSQVSAGDVNF.

There are many counts of this clonotype. V and J are TRBV19 and TRBJ1-1; tentatively, D is TRBD1 (6 bases). The CDR3 is 16 residues long. V shed 4 bases and J shed 1 base, with 16 bases lying between them. The V gene's germline CDR1 is LNHDA and CDR2 SQIVND (reference sequence). CDR3 nucleotides: TGTGCCAGTAGTACCCTGAGAGGACAGTCGAACACTGAAGCTTTCTTT. Residues: CASSTLRGQSNTEAFF.

In its sample, this clonotype was seen a few times. This chain connects TRBV19 to TRBJ1-6, with unresolved D. CDR1 and CDR2 from the germline V gene are LNHDA and SQIVND (reference sequence). The length of the CDR3 is 10 residues. V shed 8 bases and J shed 12 bases, with 8 bases lying between them. The CDR3 sequence is CASLELPLHF. DNA of the CDR3: TGTGCCAGTTTAGAGTTACCCCTCCACTTT.